A single sample gave rise to the 9 T cell receptor beta chains below, sequenced in a study of OX40 agonist ivuxolimab in advanced cancers. Assay: immunoSEQ multiplex PCR; the TCRdb copy retains only in-frame clones and omits some. The sample records tens of thousands of clones, 80% to 95% being singletons. The sample in question was CD4+ or CD8+ T cells sorted from blood, obtained in a trial of the OX40 agonist ivuxolimab. These receptors all come from an adult with an advanced solid tumor such as melanoma, head and neck, liver or kidney cancer.

V gene TRBV4-2 combines with J gene TRBJ2-7, with D unresolved. The length of the CDR3 is 14 residues. Germline V lookup: CDR1 LGHNA, CDR2 YNFKEQ. Trimming cost V 5 bases and J 6 bases, with 17 bases left between them. The CDR3 DNA sequence: TGTGCCAGCAGCTCCCTCGGCTTCCCATCCGAGCAGTACTTC. It yields the protein CASSSLGFPSEQYF.

This chain links TRBV9 with TRBJ2-1; D ambiguous. The CDR3 runs to 13 residues. Trimming cost V 0 bases and J 7 bases, with 8 bases left between them. CDR1 is SGDLS, CDR2 YYNGEE, per germline. DNA of the CDR3: TGTGCCAGCAGCGTAGACAGATCGAATGAGCAGTTCTTC. Translating it yields CASSVDRSNEQFF.

On this clone itself: An end of the junction does not agree with germline; a read error may underlie this. The sample has other DNA sequences that encode this CDR3 too. The J gene is TRBJ2-3, the V gene TRBV7-6; 11 bases map to TRBD2. This CDR3 comprises 16 residues. The germline V gene encodes CDR1 SGHVS and CDR2 FNYEAQ. The CDR3 bases are TGTGCCAGCAGTTTAGGAACTAGCGGGAGTACAGATACGCAGTATTTT. Translation: CASSLGTSGSTDTQYF. The full variable domain, with the rest looked up from reference TRBV7-6 and TRBJ2-3, is GAGVSQSPRYKVTKRGQDVALRCDPISGHVSLYWYRQALGQGPEFLTYFNYEAQQDKSGLPNDRFSAERPEGSISTLTIQRTEQRDSAMYRCASSLGTSGSTDTQYFGPGTRLTVL.

The chain carries TRBV4-3 and TRBJ2-1; weak D call: TRBD2 (6 bases). The germline V gene encodes CDR1 LGHNA and CDR2 YSLEER. The CDR3 sequence is 13 residues long. Deletions cut 3 bases from V and 8 bases from J, with 11 bases between. In nucleotides, the CDR3 is TGCGCCAGCAGCCACGGGGAGGACTATGAGCAGTTCTTC. This codes for CASSHGEDYEQFF.

The chain carries TRBV7-2 and TRBJ1-3, with D possibly being TRBD1 (5 bases). The length of the CDR3 is 16 residues. CDR1 is SGHTA and CDR2 is FQGNSA in the germline V gene. V shed 2 bases and J shed 2 bases, with 13 bases lying between them. As DNA, the CDR3 is TGTGCCAGCAGCTTATTAGGGGCGCAGGCTGGAAACACCATATATTTT. As protein: CASSLLGAQAGNTIYF. Full variable domain (remainder filled in from reference TRBV7-2 and TRBJ1-3): GAGVSQSPSNKVTEKGKDVELRCDPISGHTALYWYRQSLGQGLEFLIYFQGNSAPDKSGLPSDRFSAERTGGSVSTLTIQRTQQEDSAVYLCASSLLGAQAGNTIYFGEGSWLTVV.

The chain carries TRBV19 and TRBJ2-2; tentative D call: TRBD1 (6 bases). The CDR3 runs to 16 residues. The germline V and J ends were trimmed by 6 bases and 0 bases, with 14 bases remaining between them. CDR1 and CDR2 from the germline V gene are LNHDA and SQIVND (reference sequence). The CDR3 here is CASRIQGFANTGELFF. CDR3 DNA sequence: TGTGCCAGTAGAATACAGGGCTTCGCGAACACCGGGGAGCTGTTTTTT.

The chain recombines TRBV27 with TRBJ2-7; the D gene is possibly TRBD2 (5 bases). Germline assignment: CDR1 MNHEY and CDR2 SMNVEV (reference sequence). The CDR3 has 12 residues. The ends were cut back, 5 bases at V and 3 bases at J, with 8 bases in the middle. Here the CDR3 reads CASSPGLYEQYF. The CDR3 DNA is TGTGCCAGCAGTCCCGGACTCTACGAGCAGTACTTC.

This clone was detected only a few times. The rearrangement joins TRBV19 to TRBJ1-1; D remains unclear. Trimming took off 6 bases at V and 3 bases at J, with 14 bases between the two ends. Germline CDR1 is LNHDA and CDR2 is SQIVND (reference sequence). The length of the CDR3 is 14 residues. The CDR3 coding sequence is TGTGCCAGTAGGATGGTATGGGAGGACACTGAAGCTTTCTTT. As protein: CASRMVWEDTEAFF.

This clone was detected once. The rearrangement links TRBV6-5 to TRBJ2-5; 9 bases fit TRBD1. This CDR3 has 15 residues. The V gene end was trimmed by 6 bases and the J gene end by 5 bases; junction bases not matched to a gene: 10. CDR1 is MNHEY, CDR2 SVGAGI, per germline. CDR3 DNA sequence: TGTGCCAGCAGCCCGTCGACAGGGGGGGTTGAGACCCAGTACTTC. As protein: CASSPSTGGVETQYF.